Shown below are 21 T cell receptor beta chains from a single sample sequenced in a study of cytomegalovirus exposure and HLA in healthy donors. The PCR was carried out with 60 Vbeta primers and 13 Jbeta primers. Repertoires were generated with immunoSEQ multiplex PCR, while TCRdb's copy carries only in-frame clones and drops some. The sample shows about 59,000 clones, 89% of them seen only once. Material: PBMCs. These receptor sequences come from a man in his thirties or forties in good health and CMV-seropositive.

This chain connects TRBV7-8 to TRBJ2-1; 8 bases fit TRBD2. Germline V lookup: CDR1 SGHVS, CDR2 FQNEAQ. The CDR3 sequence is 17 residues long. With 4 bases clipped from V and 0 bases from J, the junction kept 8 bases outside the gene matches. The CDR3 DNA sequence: TGTGCCAGCAGCTCCTTTGCGGGAGGCTACTCCTACAATGAGCAGTTCTTC. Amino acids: CASSSFAGGYSYNEQFF.

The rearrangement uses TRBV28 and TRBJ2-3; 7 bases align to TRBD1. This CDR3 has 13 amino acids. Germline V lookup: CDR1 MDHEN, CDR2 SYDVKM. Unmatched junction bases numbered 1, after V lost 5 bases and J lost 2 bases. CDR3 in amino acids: CASSKGATDTQYF. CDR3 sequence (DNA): TGTGCCAGCAGTAAGGGGGCCACAGATACGCAGTATTTT.

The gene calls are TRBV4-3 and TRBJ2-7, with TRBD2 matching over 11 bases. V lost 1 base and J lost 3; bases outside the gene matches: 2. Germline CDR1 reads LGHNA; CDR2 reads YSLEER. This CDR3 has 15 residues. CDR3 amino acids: CASSQVTSGSYEQYF. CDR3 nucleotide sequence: TGCGCCAGCAGCCAAGTTACTAGCGGGAGCTACGAGCAGTACTTC.

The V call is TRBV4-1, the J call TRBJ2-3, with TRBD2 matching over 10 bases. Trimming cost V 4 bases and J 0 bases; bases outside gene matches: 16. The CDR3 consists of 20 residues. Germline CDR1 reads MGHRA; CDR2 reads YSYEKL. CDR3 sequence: CASSPLGLADGSSSTDTQYF. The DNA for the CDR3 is TGCGCCAGCAGCCCCCTCGGACTAGCGGATGGATCCTCTAGCACAGATACGCAGTATTTT.

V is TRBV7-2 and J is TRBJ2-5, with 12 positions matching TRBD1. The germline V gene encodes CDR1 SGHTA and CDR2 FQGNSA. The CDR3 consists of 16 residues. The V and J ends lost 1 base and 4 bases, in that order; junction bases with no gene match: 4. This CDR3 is CASSLGGQGAGETQYF. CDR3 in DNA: TGTGCCAGCAGCTTAGGGGGACAGGGGGCAGGAGAGACCCAGTACTTC.

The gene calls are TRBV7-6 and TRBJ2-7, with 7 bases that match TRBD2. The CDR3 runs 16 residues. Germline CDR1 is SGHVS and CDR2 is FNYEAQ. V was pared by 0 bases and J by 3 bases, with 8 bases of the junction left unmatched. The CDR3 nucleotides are TGTGCCAGCAGCTTAGCTAGGGGCGGGAGCTACTACGAGCAGTACTTC. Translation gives CASSLARGGSYYEQYF.

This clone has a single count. CDR3 in amino acids: CASSTGQRNQPQHF. The CDR3 DNA sequence: TGTGCCAGCAGTACGGGACAGAGAAATCAGCCCCAGCATTTT. The chain employs TRBV6-5 and TRBJ1-5; 7 bases map to TRBD1. The ends lost 5 bases at V and 4 bases at J; junction bases unmatched: 5. The CDR3 loop spans 14 amino acids. The germline V gene encodes CDR1 MNHEY and CDR2 SVGAGI.

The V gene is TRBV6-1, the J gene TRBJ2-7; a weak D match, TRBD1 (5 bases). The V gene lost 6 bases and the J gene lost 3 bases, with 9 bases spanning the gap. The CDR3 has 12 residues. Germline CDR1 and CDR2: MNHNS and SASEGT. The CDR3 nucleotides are TGTGCCAGCAGCGGACACTACTACGAGCAGTACTTC. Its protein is CASSGHYYEQYF.

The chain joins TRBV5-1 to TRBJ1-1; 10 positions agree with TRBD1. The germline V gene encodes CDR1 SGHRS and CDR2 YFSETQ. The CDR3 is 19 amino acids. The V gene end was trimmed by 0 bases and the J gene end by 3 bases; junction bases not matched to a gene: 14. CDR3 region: CASSLVVRRDRGQDTEAFF. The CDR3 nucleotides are TGCGCCAGCAGCTTGGTAGTGCGTAGGGACAGGGGCCAGGACACTGAAGCTTTCTTT.

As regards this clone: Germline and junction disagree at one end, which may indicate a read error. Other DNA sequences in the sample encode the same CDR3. The CDR3 reads CASSLSSDYGYTF. CDR3 sequence (DNA): TGTGCCAGCAGTTTAAGTAGTGACTACGGCTACACCTTC. The chain joins TRBV28 to TRBJ1-2; D ambiguous. The germline V gene encodes CDR1 MDHEN and CDR2 SYDVKM. The CDR3 is 13 residues long.

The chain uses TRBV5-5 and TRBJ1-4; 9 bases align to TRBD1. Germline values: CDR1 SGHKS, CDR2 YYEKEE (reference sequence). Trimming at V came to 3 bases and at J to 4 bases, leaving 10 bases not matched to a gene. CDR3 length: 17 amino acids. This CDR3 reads CASSSTGGGVVNEKLFF. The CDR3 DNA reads TGTGCCAGCAGCTCCACAGGGGGCGGGGTAGTTAATGAAAAACTGTTTTTT.

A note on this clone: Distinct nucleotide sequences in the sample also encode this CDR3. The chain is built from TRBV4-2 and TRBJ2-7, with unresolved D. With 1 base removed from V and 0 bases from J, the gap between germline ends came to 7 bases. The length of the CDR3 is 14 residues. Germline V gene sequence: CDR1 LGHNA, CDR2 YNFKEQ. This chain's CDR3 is CASSQVGGSYEQYF. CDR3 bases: TGTGCCAGCAGCCAAGTTGGCGGCTCCTACGAGCAGTACTTC.

The CDR3 protein is CASKTGGQETQYF. For the CDR3, the DNA is TGTGCCAGCAAAACAGGGGGCCAAGAGACCCAGTACTTC. The rearrangement links TRBV2 to TRBJ2-5, with 8 bases identical to TRBD1. Trimming removed 7 bases from V and 1 base from J; junction bases left unmatched: 2. CDR3 length: 13 amino acids. CDR1 is SNHLY and CDR2 is FYNNEI in the germline V gene.

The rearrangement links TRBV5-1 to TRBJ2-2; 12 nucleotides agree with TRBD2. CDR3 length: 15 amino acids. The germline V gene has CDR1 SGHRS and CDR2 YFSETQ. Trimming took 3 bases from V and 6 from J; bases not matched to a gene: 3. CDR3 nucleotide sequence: TGCGCCAGCAGCTCGACTAGCGGGAGCTCCGGGGAGCTGTTTTTT. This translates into CASSSTSGSSGELFF.

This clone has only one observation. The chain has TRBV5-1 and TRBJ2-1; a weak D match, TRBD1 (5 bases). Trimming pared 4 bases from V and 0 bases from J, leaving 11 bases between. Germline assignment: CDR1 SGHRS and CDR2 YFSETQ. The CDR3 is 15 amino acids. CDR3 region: CASSPLDNSYNEQFF. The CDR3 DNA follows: TGCGCCAGCAGCCCCCTGGACAACTCCTACAATGAGCAGTTCTTC.

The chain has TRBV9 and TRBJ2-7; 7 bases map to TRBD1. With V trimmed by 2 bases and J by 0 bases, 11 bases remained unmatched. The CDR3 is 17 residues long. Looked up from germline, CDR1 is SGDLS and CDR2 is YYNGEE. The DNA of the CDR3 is TGTGCCAGCAGCGTCGGTCCGGGACAGTCAAACTCCTACGAGCAGTACTTC. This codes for CASSVGPGQSNSYEQYF. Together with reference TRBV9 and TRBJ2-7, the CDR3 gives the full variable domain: DSGVTQTPKHLITATGQRVTLRCSPRSGDLSVYWYQQSLDQGLQFLIQYYNGEERAKGNILERFSAQQFPDLHSELNLSSLELGDSALYFCASSVGPGQSNSYEQYFGPGTRLTVT.

CDR3 sequence (DNA): TGTGCCAGCAGCCGAGACCTCAGGGGTACAGGAAACACCATATATTTT. This codes for CASSRDLRGTGNTIYF. The rearrangement joins TRBV14 to TRBJ1-3, with D possibly TRBD1 on 6 matching bases. Germline CDR1 is SGHDN and CDR2 is FVKESK. The length of the CDR3 is 16 residues. The V end was cut by 4 bases, the J end by 4 bases, with 17 bases between.

CDR3 nucleotides: TGTGCCAGTAGTCCTAGCGGAAGTCCTCTCTCGGAGCTGTTTTTT. It yields the protein CASSPSGSPLSELFF. The rearrangement joins TRBV19 to TRBJ2-2; 7 bases match TRBD2. Germline V gives CDR1 LNHDA, CDR2 SQIVND (reference sequence). After removal of 5 bases from V and 10 bases from J, the junction contained 13 bases not matched to a gene. This CDR3 comprises 15 residues.

Here the CDR3 reads CASSSGGTAHSNQPQHF. Here the CDR3 DNA reads TGTGCCAGCAGCTCGGGGGGGACAGCCCATAGCAATCAGCCCCAGCATTTT. The V call is TRBV5-8, the J call TRBJ1-5, with 7 bases matching TRBD1. Germline V gene sequence: CDR1 SGHTS, CDR2 YDEGEE. The CDR3 runs 17 residues. V lost 3 bases and J lost 0; bases outside the gene matches: 9.

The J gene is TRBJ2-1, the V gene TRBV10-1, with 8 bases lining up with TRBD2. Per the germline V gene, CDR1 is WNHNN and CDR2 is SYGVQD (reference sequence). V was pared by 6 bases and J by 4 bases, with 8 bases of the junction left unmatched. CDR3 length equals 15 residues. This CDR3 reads CASSDTSGRYNEQFF. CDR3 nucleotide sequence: TGCGCCAGCAGCGACACTAGCGGCAGATACAATGAGCAGTTCTTC.

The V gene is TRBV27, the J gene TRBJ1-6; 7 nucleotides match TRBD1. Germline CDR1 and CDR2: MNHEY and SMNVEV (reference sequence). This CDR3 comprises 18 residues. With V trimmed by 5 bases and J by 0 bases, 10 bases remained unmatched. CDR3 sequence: CASSPLTGKSSYNSPLHF. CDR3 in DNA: TGTGCCAGCAGTCCCCTGACAGGGAAGAGCTCCTATAATTCACCCCTCCACTTT.